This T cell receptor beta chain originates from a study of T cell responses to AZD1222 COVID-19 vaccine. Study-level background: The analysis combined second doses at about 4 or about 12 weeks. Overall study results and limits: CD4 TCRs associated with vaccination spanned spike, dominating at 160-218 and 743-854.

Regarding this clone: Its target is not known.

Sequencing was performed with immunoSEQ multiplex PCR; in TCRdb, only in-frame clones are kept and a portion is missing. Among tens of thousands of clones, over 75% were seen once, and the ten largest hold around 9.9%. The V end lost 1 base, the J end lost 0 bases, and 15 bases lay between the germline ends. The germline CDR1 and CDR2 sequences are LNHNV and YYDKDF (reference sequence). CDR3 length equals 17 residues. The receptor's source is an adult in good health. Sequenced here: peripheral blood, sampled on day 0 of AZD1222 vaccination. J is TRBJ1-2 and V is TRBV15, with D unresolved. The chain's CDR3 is CATSRGLPRGTNYGYTF. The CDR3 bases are TGTGCCACCAGCAGAGGATTACCCAGAGGGACTAACTATGGCTACACCTTC.